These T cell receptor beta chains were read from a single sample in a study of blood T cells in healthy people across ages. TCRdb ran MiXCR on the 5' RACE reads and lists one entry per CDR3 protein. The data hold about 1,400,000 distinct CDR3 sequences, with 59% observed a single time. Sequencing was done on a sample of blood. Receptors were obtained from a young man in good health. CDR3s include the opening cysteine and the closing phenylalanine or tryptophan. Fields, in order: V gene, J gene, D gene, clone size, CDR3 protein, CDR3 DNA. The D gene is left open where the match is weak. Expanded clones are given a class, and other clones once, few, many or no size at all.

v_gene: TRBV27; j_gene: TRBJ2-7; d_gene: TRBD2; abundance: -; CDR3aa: CASSGRTSGSHEQYF; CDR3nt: TGTGCCAGCAGTGGGCGGACTAGCGGGAGCCACGAGCAGTACTTC
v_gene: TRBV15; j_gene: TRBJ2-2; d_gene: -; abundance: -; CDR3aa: CATSSIRDTGELFF; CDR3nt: TGTGCCACCAGCAGCATCAGGGATACCGGGGAGCTGTTTTTT
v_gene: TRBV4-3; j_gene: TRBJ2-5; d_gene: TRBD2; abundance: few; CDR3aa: CASSQDRGGGKETQYF; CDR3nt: TGCGCCAGCAGCCAAGATCGAGGCGGGGGGAAAGAGACCCAGTACTTC
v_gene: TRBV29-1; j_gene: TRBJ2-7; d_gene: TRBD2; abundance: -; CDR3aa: CSVVAGGTYEQYF; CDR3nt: TGCAGCGTTGTAGCGGGGGGAACCTACGAGCAGTACTTC
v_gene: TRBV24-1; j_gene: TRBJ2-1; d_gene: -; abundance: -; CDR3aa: CATSDLTRYNEQFF; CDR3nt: TGTGCCACCAGTGATCTCACACGTTACAATGAGCAGTTCTTC
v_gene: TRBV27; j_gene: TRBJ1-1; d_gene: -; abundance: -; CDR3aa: CASSILQGMNTEAFF; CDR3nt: TGTGCCAGCAGTATCCTACAGGGCATGAACACTGAAGCTTTCTTT
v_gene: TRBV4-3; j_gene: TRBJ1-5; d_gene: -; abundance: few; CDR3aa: CASSQDLGTASQPQHF; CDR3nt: TGCGCCAGCAGCCAAGATCTGGGGACTGCAAGCCAGCCCCAGCATTTT
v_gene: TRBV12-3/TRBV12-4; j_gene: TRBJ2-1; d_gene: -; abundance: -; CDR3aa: CASSSPVGITRNEQFF; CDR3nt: TGTGCCAGCAGTTCCCCGGTAGGCATCACCCGAAATGAGCAGTTCTTC
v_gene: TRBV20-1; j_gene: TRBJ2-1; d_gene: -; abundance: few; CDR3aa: CSVRPGEGGNEQFF; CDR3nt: TGCAGTGTTAGACCGGGGGAAGGGGGCAATGAGCAGTTCTTC
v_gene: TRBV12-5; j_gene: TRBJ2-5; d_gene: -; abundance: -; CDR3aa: CASGLVRFSQETQYF; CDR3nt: TGTGCTAGTGGTTTGGTACGTTTCAGCCAAGAGACCCAGTACTTC
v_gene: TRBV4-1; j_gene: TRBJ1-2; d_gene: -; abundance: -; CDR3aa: CASGKPANYGYTF; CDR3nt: TGCGCCAGCGGTAAACCAGCTAACTATGGCTACACCTTC
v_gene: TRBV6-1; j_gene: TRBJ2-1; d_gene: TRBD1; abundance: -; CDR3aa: CASRFGGQGSYNEQFF; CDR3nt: TGTGCCAGCAGGTTTGGGGGACAGGGGTCCTACAATGAGCAGTTCTTC
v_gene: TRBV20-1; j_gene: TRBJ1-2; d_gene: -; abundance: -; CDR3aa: CSASNSGKENYGYTF; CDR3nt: TGTAGTGCTAGTAATTCAGGGAAAGAGAACTATGGCTACACCTTC
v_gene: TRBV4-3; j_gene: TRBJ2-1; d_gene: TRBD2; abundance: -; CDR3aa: CASSQEGAGGSSEQFF; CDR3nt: TGCGCCAGCAGCCAAGAAGGAGCGGGGGGGTCTAGTGAGCAGTTCTTC
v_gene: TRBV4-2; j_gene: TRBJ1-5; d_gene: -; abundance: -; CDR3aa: CASSQLLGEAESNQPQHF; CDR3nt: TGTGCCAGCAGCCAACTTTTAGGGGAGGCGGAGAGCAATCAGCCCCAGCATTTT
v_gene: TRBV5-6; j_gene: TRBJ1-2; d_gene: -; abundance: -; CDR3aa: CASRSTLNYGYTF; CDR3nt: TGTGCCAGCAGATCCACCTTGAACTATGGCTACACCTTC
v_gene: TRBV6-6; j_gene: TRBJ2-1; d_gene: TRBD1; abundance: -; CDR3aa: CASSYRDREINNEQFF; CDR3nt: TGTGCCAGCAGTTACCGGGACAGGGAAATTAACAATGAGCAGTTCTTC
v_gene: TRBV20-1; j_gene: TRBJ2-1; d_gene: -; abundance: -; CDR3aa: CSARMSTYNEQFF; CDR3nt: TGCAGTGCGAGAATGTCGACCTACAATGAGCAGTTCTTC
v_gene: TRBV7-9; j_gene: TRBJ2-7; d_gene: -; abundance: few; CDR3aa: CASSLPGDEQYF; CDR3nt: TGTGCCAGCAGCTTACCGGGGGACGAGCAGTACTTC
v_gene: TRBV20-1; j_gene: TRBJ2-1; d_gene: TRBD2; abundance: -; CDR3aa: CSARDGLASYNEQFF; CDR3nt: TGCAGTGCTAGAGATGGACTAGCCTCCTACAATGAGCAGTTCTTC
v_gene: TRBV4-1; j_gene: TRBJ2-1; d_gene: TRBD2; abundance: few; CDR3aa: CASRRGLAGNNEQFF; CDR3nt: TGCGCCAGCAGACGAGGACTAGCGGGGAACAATGAGCAGTTCTTC
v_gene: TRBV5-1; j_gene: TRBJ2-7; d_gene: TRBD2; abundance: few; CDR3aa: CASSVLGLAAYEQYF; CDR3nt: TGCGCCAGCAGCGTCTTGGGACTAGCGGCCTACGAGCAGTACTTC
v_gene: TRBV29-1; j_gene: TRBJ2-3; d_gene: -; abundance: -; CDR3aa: CSVKRPRMGTDTQYF; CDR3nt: TGCAGCGTTAAACGACCCCGCATGGGCACAGATACGCAGTATTTT
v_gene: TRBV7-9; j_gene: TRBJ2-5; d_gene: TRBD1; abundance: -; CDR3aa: CASSPRWDRTYQETQYF; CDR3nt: TGTGCCAGCAGCCCCCGCTGGGACAGGACCTACCAAGAGACCCAGTACTTC
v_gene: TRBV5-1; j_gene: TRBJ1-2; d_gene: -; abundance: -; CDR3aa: CASREGEYGYTF; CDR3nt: TGCGCCAGCAGGGAAGGCGAATATGGCTACACCTTC
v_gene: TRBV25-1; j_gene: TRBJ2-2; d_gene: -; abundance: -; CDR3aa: CASSDTKRGSSGELFF; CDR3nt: TGTGCCAGCAGTGACACTAAAAGAGGCTCATCCGGGGAGCTGTTTTTT
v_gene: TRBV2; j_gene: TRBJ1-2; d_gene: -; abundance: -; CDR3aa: CASIPAGDGYTF; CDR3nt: TGTGCCAGCATCCCCGCTGGGGACGGCTACACCTTC
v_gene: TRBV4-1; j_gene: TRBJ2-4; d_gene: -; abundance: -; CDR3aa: CASSSAQGAKNIQYF; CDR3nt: TGCGCCAGCAGCTCGGCCCAGGGCGCCAAAAACATTCAGTACTTC
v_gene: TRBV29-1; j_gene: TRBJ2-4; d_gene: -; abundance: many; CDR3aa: CSVGQKNIQYF; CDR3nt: TGCAGCGTCGGACAGAAAAACATTCAGTACTTC
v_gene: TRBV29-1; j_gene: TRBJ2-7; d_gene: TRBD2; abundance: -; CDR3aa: CGVHGTSGRFYEQYF; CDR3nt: TGCGGCGTGCATGGGACTAGCGGGAGATTTTACGAGCAGTACTTC
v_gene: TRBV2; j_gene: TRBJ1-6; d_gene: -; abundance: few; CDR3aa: CASKDSYNSPLHF; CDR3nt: TGTGCCAGCAAGGACAGCTATAATTCACCCCTCCACTTT
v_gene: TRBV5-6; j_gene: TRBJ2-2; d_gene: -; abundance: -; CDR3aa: CASSLDGQLTGDTGELFF; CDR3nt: TGCGCCAGCAGCTTGGATGGACAACTGACGGGGGACACCGGGGAGCTGTTTTTT
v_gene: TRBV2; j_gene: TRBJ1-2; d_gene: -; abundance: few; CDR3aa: CASSESGQGGSNYGYTF; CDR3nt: TGTGCCAGCAGTGAGTCTGGTCAGGGAGGGAGTAACTATGGCTACACCTTC
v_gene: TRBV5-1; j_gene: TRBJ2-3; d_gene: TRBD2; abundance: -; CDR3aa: CASSFSGGVPDTQYF; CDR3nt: TGCGCCAGCAGCTTTAGCGGGGGCGTCCCAGATACGCAGTATTTT
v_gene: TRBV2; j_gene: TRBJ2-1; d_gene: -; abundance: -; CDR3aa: CASTVRGIGEQFF; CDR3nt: TGTGCCAGCACGGTACGGGGGATCGGTGAGCAGTTCTTC
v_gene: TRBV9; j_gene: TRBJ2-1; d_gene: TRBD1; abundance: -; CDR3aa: CASSVDTGGPLDEQFF; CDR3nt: TGTGCCAGCAGCGTAGACACAGGGGGACCGCTGGATGAGCAGTTCTTC
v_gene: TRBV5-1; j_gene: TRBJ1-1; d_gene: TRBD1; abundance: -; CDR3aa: CASSFLDRDDSEAFF; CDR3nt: TGCGCCAGCAGCTTCCTAGACAGGGACGACTCTGAAGCTTTCTTT